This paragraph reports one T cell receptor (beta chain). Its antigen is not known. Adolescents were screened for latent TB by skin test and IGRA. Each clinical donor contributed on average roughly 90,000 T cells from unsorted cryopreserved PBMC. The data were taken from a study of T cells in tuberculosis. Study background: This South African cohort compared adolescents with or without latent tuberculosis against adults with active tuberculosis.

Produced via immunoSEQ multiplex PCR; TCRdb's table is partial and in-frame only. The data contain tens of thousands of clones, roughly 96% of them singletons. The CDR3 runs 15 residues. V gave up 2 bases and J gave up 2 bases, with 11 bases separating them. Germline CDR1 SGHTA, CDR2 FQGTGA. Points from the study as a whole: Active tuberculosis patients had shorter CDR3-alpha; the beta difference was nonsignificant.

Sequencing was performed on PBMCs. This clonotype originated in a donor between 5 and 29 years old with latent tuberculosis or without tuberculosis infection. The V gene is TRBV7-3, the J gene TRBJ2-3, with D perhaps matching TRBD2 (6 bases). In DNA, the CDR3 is TGTGCCAGCAGCTTAGCGGGGAGGCCCACAGATACGCAGTATTTT. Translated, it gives CASSLAGRPTDTQYF. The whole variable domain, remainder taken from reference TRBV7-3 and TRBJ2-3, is GAGVSQTPSNKVTEKGKYVELRCDPISGHTALYWYRQSLGQGPEFLIYFQGTGAADDSGLPNDRFFAVRPEGSVSTLKIQRTERGDSAVYLCASSLAGRPTDTQYFGPGTRLTVL.